Shown below are 32 T cell receptor beta chains from a single sample sequenced in a study of PD-1 blockade in classical Hodgkin lymphoma. This table comes from immunoSEQ multiplex PCR, and its TCRdb copy is limited to in-frame clones, with some not included. The table records about 41,000 clones, around 75% of them present only once. In every patient, relapse followed autologous stem cell transplantation, while exposure to brentuximab vedotin differed. Sequenced material: peripheral blood mononuclear cells (PBMCs), taken at baseline. Receptors originate from a human donor with classical Hodgkin lymphoma.

The chain combines TRBV30 with TRBJ2-2; 11 positions agree with TRBD1. Germline CDR1 is GTSNPN and CDR2 is SVGIG (reference sequence). The J segment lost 1 base and the V segment lost 0 bases, leaving 7 bases of the junction unmatched. The CDR3 totals 18 residues. The CDR3 DNA is TGTGCCTGGAGTGTACGGACAGGGGGCGCCAGGAACACCGGGGAGCTGTTTTTT. Its translation is CAWSVRTGGARNTGELFF. The variable domain in full, completed from reference TRBV30 and TRBJ2-2, reads SQTIHQWPATLVQPVGSPLSLECTVEGTSNPNLYWYRQAAGRGLQLLFYSVGIGQISSEVPQNLSASRPQDRQFILSSKKLLLSDSGFYLCAWSVRTGGARNTGELFFGEGSRLTVL.

The rearrangement joins TRBV2 to TRBJ2-1; a weak D match, TRBD1 (5 bases). The CDR3 extends over 15 amino acids. V was trimmed by 2 bases and J by 9 bases, leaving 17 bases between them. The V gene's germline CDR1 is SNHLY and CDR2 FYNNEI. The CDR3 is CASSEQTVSVAEQFF. The DNA for the CDR3 is TGTGCCAGCAGTGAACAGACAGTTTCGGTAGCTGAGCAGTTCTTC.

Sample share makes this clone medium-sized. This rearrangement joins TRBV19 to TRBJ1-4; no firm D call. The V gene lost 1 base and the J gene lost 0 bases, with 6 bases spanning the gap. The germline CDR1 and CDR2 sequences are LNHDA and SQIVND (reference sequence). The CDR3 sequence is 15 residues long. The CDR3 DNA follows: TGTGCCAGTAGTATAGGACAAGCAACTAATGAAAAACTGTTTTTT. Translated, it gives CASSIGQATNEKLFF.

This sequence joins TRBV18 and TRBJ1-2; unclear D gene. Germline lookup yields CDR1 KGHSH and CDR2 LQKENI. The CDR3 totals 13 residues. Trimming took off 3 bases at V and 7 bases at J, with 12 bases between the two ends. The CDR3 here is CASSPARAGGYTF. The CDR3 region has the DNA TGTGCCAGCTCACCGGCGCGGGCAGGTGGCTACACCTTC.

The chain carries TRBV27 and TRBJ2-1, with 7 bases lining up with TRBD2. The germline V gene encodes CDR1 MNHEY and CDR2 SMNVEV (reference sequence). V was pared by 8 bases and J by 2 bases, with 12 bases of the junction left unmatched. The CDR3 has 16 residues. The CDR3: CASRLAAQFTYNEQFF. CDR3 nucleotide sequence: TGTGCCAGCCGCCTAGCGGCACAGTTCACCTACAATGAGCAGTTCTTC.

The chain has TRBV2 and TRBJ2-2, with D perhaps given as TRBD1 or TRBD2 (6 bases each). The CDR3 is 15 amino acids. The germline gives CDR1 SNHLY, CDR2 FYNNEI. With 2 bases removed from V and 2 bases from J, the gap between germline ends came to 9 bases. CDR3 in DNA: TGTGCCAGCAGTGAACGGGGGCTAAACACCGGGGAGCTGTTTTTT. It translates to CASSERGLNTGELFF.

The V gene is TRBV28, the J gene TRBJ1-5; D uncertain. CDR3 length equals 12 residues. Germline loops: CDR1 MDHEN, CDR2 SYDVKM. V was cut by 2 bases and J by 5 bases, with 4 bases left in between. The CDR3 loop reads CASSLVHQPQHF. CDR3 in DNA: TGTGCCAGCAGTTTAGTCCATCAGCCCCAGCATTTT.

The chain couples TRBV6-5 to TRBJ2-7, with 9 nucleotides matching TRBD1. This CDR3 has 16 residues. Germline CDR1 MNHEY, CDR2 SVGAGI. Trimming cost V 2 bases and J 6 bases; bases outside gene matches: 11. CDR3 sequence reads: CASSYRTGTGLGEQYF. The CDR3 nucleotides are TGTGCCAGCAGTTACCGGACCGGGACAGGGTTAGGCGAGCAGTACTTC.

The V gene is TRBV21-1, the J gene TRBJ1-1. TRBV21-1 is a pseudogene. CDR3 length: 16 amino acids. CDR3 DNA: TGTGCCAGCAGACAAGGACGGAGGAGGAAAGGGACTGAAGCTTTCTTT. As protein: CASRQGRRRKGTEAFF.

This chain connects TRBV6-1 to TRBJ2-7; D gene ambiguous. CDR1 and CDR2 from the germline V gene are MNHNS and SASEGT. V gave up 6 bases and J gave up 6 bases, with 12 bases separating them. The CDR3 loop spans 12 amino acids. The CDR3 is CASSPPGSEQYF. The CDR3 DNA sequence: TGTGCCAGCAGCCCCCCCGGGTCCGAGCAGTACTTC.

This rearrangement joins TRBV19 to TRBJ1-5; D unclear. Per germline, CDR1 LNHDA and CDR2 SQIVND (reference sequence). V lost 7 bases and J lost 7, with 11 bases in between. The CDR3 loop spans 12 amino acids. CDR3 protein: CASTPRGQPQHF. The CDR3 nucleotides are TGTGCCAGTACCCCCCGCGGCCAGCCCCAGCATTTT.

This clone was detected only a few times. The rearrangement uses TRBV19 and TRBJ2-7; unclear D gene. Germline V CDR1 and CDR2: LNHDA, SQIVND (reference sequence). Trimming removed 5 bases from V and 3 bases from J, with 17 bases in between. CDR3 length equals 15 residues. The DNA of the CDR3 is TGTGCCAGTAGTCCCCCCCGAAGGGTAGGCTACGAGCAGTACTTC. Translation: CASSPPRRVGYEQYF.

This clone is labeled as medium-sized. The chain joins TRBV4-1 to TRBJ2-1; 8 nucleotides line up with TRBD2. CDR3 length: 16 residues. With 1 base clipped from V and 4 bases from J, the junction kept 6 bases outside the gene matches. CDR1 is MGHRA and CDR2 is YSYEKL in the germline V gene. Here the CDR3 reads CASSQVALADYNEQFF. In DNA form, the CDR3 reads TGCGCCAGCAGCCAAGTTGCACTAGCGGATTACAATGAGCAGTTCTTC.

This clone was seen a few times. The CDR3 bases are TGTGCCAGCAGCCAAGGACAGGGCATCTATGGCTACACCTTC. It yields the protein CASSQGQGIYGYTF. The rearrangement uses TRBV14 and TRBJ1-2; 7 bases are a match to TRBD1. CDR1 is SGHDN and CDR2 is FVKESK in the germline V gene. The CDR3 is made up of 14 amino acids. V was clipped by 1 base and J by 4 bases; unmatched bases: 3.

J is TRBJ2-7 and V is TRBV6-5; 10 nucleotides agree with TRBD2. The CDR3 spans 16 residues. Germline trimming cut 0 bases from V and 6 bases from J; bases unmatched to any gene: 8. The germline V gene has CDR1 MNHEY and CDR2 SVGAGI. CDR3 loop: CASSYSVSAGGAEQYF. The CDR3 nucleotides read TGTGCCAGCAGTTACTCGGTCTCAGCGGGAGGGGCCGAGCAGTACTTC.

The V and J genes are TRBV27 and TRBJ2-7, with 9 bases matching TRBD2. This CDR3 has 15 amino acids. The V gene's germline CDR1 is MNHEY and CDR2 SMNVEV (reference sequence). With V trimmed by 3 bases and J by 5 bases, 8 bases remained unmatched. The CDR3, as DNA: TGTGCCAGCAGTTTCGGCGGGAGGGCCAGTAACGAGCAGTACTTC. Its protein product is CASSFGGRASNEQYF.

This chain uses TRBV7-9 with TRBJ1-1; the D is unclear. This CDR3 spans 12 amino acids. Germline values: CDR1 SEHNR, CDR2 FQNEAQ (reference sequence). V was cut by 7 bases and J by 2 bases, with 8 bases left in between. DNA of the CDR3: TGTGCCAGCAACCGAGTAAACACTGAAGCTTTCTTT. Translating it yields CASNRVNTEAFF.

V and J are TRBV19 and TRBJ2-4; perhaps D is TRBD1 or TRBD2 (5 bases each). The germline CDR1 and CDR2 sequences are LNHDA and SQIVND (reference sequence). V was shortened by 3 bases and J by 8 bases, with 17 bases between the two germline ends. This CDR3 region has 15 residues. CDR3 loop: CASSMTTATRDIQYF. The CDR3 coding sequence is TGTGCCAGTAGTATGACGACAGCGACGCGGGACATTCAGTACTTC.

V gene TRBV7-3 combines with J gene TRBJ1-3; D not resolved. The germline V and J ends were trimmed by 2 bases and 0 bases, with 11 bases remaining between them. The CDR3 totals 16 residues. In germline, CDR1 is SGHTA, CDR2 FQGTGA. The CDR3 DNA is TGTGCCAGCAGCTTAGGGCACCCGAGCTCTGGAAACACCATATATTTT. It translates to CASSLGHPSSGNTIYF.

The genes are TRBV5-3 and TRBJ2-3; TRBD2 agrees at 14 bases. TRBV5-3 is placed among ORFs of uncertain function. Trimming took 2 bases from V and 4 from J; bases not matched to a gene: 9. CDR3 size: 18 residues. The DNA of the CDR3 is TGTGCCAGAAGCTTCAGGGGACTAGCGGGAGTAGTACCAGATACGCAGTATTTT. Amino acid sequence: CARSFRGLAGVVPDTQYF.

J is TRBJ1-1 and V is TRBV6-1; maybe TRBD1 (6 bases). The CDR3 has 13 residues. Deletions cut 7 bases from V and 4 bases from J, with 13 bases between. Germline V gene sequence: CDR1 MNHNS, CDR2 SASEGT. CDR3 loop: CASTLQGFTEAFF. The CDR3 DNA reads as TGTGCCAGCACCCTACAGGGATTCACTGAAGCTTTCTTT.

The rearrangement uses TRBV5-6 and TRBJ2-7; the match to TRBD2 covers 8 bases. Germline V gene lookup returns CDR1 SGHDT and CDR2 YYEEEE. With 4 bases clipped from V and 3 bases from J, the junction kept 9 bases outside the gene matches. CDR3 length: 15 amino acids. In nucleotides, the CDR3 is TGTGCCAGCAGCCCGGGGCGCGGGAGGATCTACGAGCAGTACTTC. Its protein is CASSPGRGRIYEQYF.

The CDR3 sequence is CASSLLGQGAGEQYF. CDR3 bases: TGTGCCAGCAGCTTGCTTGGACAGGGCGCGGGCGAGCAGTACTTC. V usage is TRBV5-8 and J usage is TRBJ2-7; 8 positions agree with TRBD1. The V gene's germline CDR1 is SGHTS and CDR2 YDEGEE. CDR3 length equals 15 residues. Unmatched junction bases numbered 9, after V lost 1 base and J lost 6 bases.

The table lists this clone with a few counts. The chain recombines TRBV19 with TRBJ1-5; no definite D call. The V and J ends lost 5 bases and 2 bases respectively, with 13 bases between them. This CDR3 has 15 amino acids. Germline V gene data show CDR1 as LNHDA and CDR2 as SQIVND (reference sequence). This CDR3 reads CASSPLLGGNQPQHF. CDR3 DNA: TGTGCCAGTAGTCCCCTGCTTGGTGGCAATCAGCCCCAGCATTTT.

The chain couples TRBV27 to TRBJ2-4, with D perhaps being TRBD1 or TRBD2 (5 bases each). Germline values: CDR1 MNHEY, CDR2 SMNVEV (reference sequence). The CDR3 runs to 14 residues. With 2 bases removed from V and 9 bases from J, the gap between germline ends came to 14 bases. Here the CDR3 reads CASSLRQVGTIQYF. In DNA, the CDR3 is TGTGCCAGCAGTTTAAGGCAGGTGGGGACCATTCAGTACTTC.

The V gene is TRBV10-1, the J gene TRBJ2-2; 7 bases line up with TRBD1. The V and J ends lost 8 bases and 4 bases, in that order; junction bases with no gene match: 7. Germline assignment: CDR1 WNHNN and CDR2 SYGVQD (reference sequence). The CDR3 loop spans 14 amino acids. CDR3 in DNA: TGCGCCAGCTCACTGGCAGGGGGCACCGGGGAGCTGTTTTTT. Its translation: CASSLAGGTGELFF.

CDR3 loop: CASGTYEQYF. CDR3 in DNA: TGTGCCAGCGGAACCTACGAGCAGTACTTC. The chain uses TRBV7-9 and TRBJ2-7; no clear D. This CDR3 is built from 10 residues. The V end lost 8 bases, the J end lost 2 bases, and 4 bases lay between the germline ends. CDR1 and CDR2 from the germline V gene are SEHNR and FQNEAQ (reference sequence). Supplemented by reference TRBV7-9 and TRBJ2-7, the full variable domain reads DTGVSQNPRHKITKRGQNVTFRCDPISEHNRLYWYRQTLGQGPEFLTYFQNEAQLEKSRLLSDRFSAERPKGSFSTLEIQRTEQGDSAMYLCASGTYEQYFGPGTRLTVT.

Only a few counts were recorded for this clone. The genes are TRBV9 and TRBJ2-1; TRBD1 matches at 7 bases. Germline-derived CDR1 and CDR2 are SGDLS and YYNGEE. Losses at the gene ends were 1 base for V and 5 bases for J; bases not matched to a gene: 9. This CDR3 comprises 16 residues. The CDR3: CASSVQGQPGHNEQFF. In DNA, the CDR3 is TGTGCCAGCAGCGTACAGGGACAGCCGGGGCACAATGAGCAGTTCTTC.

This chain connects TRBV7-2 to TRBJ2-7, with TRBD2 matching over 10 bases. Germline V lookup: CDR1 SGHTA, CDR2 FQGNSA. CDR3 size: 18 residues. The V segment lost 6 bases and the J segment 2 bases; nucleotides outside the gene matches: 16. The CDR3 region is CASSHPSRGAGGPYEQYF. CDR3 coding DNA: TGTGCCAGCAGTCATCCGAGCCGTGGAGCGGGAGGGCCCTACGAGCAGTACTTC.

This chain joins TRBV28 and TRBJ1-2, with a possible D match to TRBD1 (5 bases). The CDR3 is 13 amino acids. V dropped 6 bases and J dropped 8 bases, with 16 bases sitting between them. CDR1 and CDR2 (germline): MDHEN, SYDVKM. The CDR3 DNA reads TGTGCCAGCAGCACAGGTATGGTGTGGGGCTACACCTTC. This codes for CASSTGMVWGYTF.

V and J are TRBV30 and TRBJ2-2; 8 bases line up with TRBD2. Trimming cost V 7 bases and J 0 bases; bases outside gene matches: 1. The CDR3 has 13 residues. The germline V gene has CDR1 GTSNPN and CDR2 SVGIG (reference sequence). The CDR3 spells CASLAANTGELFF. In nucleotides, the CDR3 is TGTGCCTCACTAGCGGCGAACACCGGGGAGCTGTTTTTT.

The count of this clone is one. Other DNA sequences in this sample translate to the same CDR3. V is TRBV29-1 and J is TRBJ2-5; D not resolved. Between the trimmed V and J ends, which lost 3 bases and 5 bases, there was a span of 10 bases. The CDR3 totals 12 residues. Per the germline V gene, CDR1 is SQVTM and CDR2 is ANQGSEA. The CDR3 DNA sequence: TGCAGCGTTGAGGTCTTGGGGGAGACCCAGTACTTC. Translation: CSVEVLGETQYF.